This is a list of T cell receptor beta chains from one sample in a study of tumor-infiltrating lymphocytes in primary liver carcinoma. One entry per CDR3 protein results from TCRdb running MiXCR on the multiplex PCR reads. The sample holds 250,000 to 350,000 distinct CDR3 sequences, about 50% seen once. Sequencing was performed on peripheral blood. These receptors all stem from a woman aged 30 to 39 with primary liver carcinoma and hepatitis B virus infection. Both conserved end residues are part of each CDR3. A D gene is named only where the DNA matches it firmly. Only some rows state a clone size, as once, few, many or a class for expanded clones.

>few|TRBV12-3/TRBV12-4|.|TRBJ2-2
TGTGCCAGCAGGGGTGTCGGGGAGCTGTTTTTT
CASRGVGELFF
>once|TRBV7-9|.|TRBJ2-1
TGTGCCTGCAGCTATTACCACGAGCAGTTCTTC
CACSYYHEQFF
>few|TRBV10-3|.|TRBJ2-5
TGTGCCATCAGACTTAGCGCCCAAGAGACCCAGTACTTC
CAIRLSAQETQYF
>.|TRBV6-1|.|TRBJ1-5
TGTACTAGCAGTGAAGACAATCTGGGCAATCAGCCCCAGCATTTT
CTSSEDNLGNQPQHF
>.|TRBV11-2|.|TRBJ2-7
TGTGCCAGCAGCCCGTCTTCCTATGGGCAGTACTTC
CASSPSSYGQYF
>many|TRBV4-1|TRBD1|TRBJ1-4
TGCGCCAGCAGCCGCACAGGGGCTTTTAATGAAAAACTGTTTTTT
CASSRTGAFNEKLFF
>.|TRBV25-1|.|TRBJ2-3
TGTGCCATCAGTGAATATTCATCGCAGCCCCAGTATTTT
CAISEYSSQPQYF
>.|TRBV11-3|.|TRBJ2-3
TGTGCCAGCAGAGCTACCGGGTCAGAATCAGATACGCAGTATTTT
CASRATGSESDTQYF
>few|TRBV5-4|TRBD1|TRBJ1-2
TGTGCCAGCAGCCAGGGGACAGGGGATAACTATGGCTACACCTTC
CASSQGTGDNYGYTF
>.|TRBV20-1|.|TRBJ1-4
TGCAGTGTTAGAGATCTCGGGGCAGCAACTAATGAAAAACTGTTTTTT
CSVRDLGAATNEKLFF
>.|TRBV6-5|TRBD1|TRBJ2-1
TGTGCCAGCCGCCCCATGGGGGACAGCTCCTACAATGAGCAGTTCTTC
CASRPMGDSSYNEQFF
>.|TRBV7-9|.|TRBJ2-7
TGTGCCAGCAGCTTAGATACGGGAGAGCCCCGAGAGCTGTACTTC
CASSLDTGEPRELYF
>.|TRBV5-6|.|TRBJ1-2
TGTGTCAGCAGCTTGGGTTTTAGGACGGTGGCTGGTGGCTACACCTTC
CVSSLGFRTVAGGYTF